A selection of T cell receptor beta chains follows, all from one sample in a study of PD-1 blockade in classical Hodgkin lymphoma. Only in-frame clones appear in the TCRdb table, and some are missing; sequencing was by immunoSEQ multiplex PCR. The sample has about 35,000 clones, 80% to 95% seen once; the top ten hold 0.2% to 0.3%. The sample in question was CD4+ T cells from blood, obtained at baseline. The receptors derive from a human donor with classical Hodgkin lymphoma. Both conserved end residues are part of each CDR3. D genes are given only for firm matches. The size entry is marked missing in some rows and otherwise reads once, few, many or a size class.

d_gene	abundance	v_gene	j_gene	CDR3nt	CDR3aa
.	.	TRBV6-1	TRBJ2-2	TGTGCCAGCAGTGATTACACTATCGGGAACACCGGGGAGCTGTTTTTT	CASSDYTIGNTGELFF
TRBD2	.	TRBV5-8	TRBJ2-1	TGTGCCAGCAGCTTGTTAGGGCTGGCTAGCGGGAGGACAGAGCAGTTCTTC	CASSLLGLASGRTEQFF
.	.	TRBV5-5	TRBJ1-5	TGTGCCAGCAGCTTGGACCCAGGGATTCAGCCCCAGCATTTT	CASSLDPGIQPQHF
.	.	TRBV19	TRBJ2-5	TGTGCCTCATCGGGGGATGAAGAGACCCAGTACTTC	CASSGDEETQYF
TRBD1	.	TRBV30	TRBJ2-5	TGTGCCTGGGGGGGGACAGGGTTACAAGAGACCCAGTACTTC	CAWGGTGLQETQYF
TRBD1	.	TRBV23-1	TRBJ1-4	TGCGCCAGCAGTGCCCGGGACAGGGGGTTGGAATTCGAAAAACTGTTTTTT	CASSARDRGLEFEKLFF
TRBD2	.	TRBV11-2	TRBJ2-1	TGTGCCAGCAGCATAGGGGGACTAGTCGGCAATTTCTACAATGAGCAGTTCTTC	CASSIGGLVGNFYNEQFF
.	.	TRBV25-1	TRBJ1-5	TGTGCCAGCAGACAGGGAGGTGGGCCCCAGCATTTT	CASRQGGGPQHF
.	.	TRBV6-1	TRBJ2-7	TGTGCCAGCAGTGCGACAGGGACTCACGAGCAGTACTTC	CASSATGTHEQYF
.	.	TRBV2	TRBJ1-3	TGTGCCAGCTCTGGGCCAGGACAGACAACTGGAAACACCATATATTTT	CASSGPGQTTGNTIYF
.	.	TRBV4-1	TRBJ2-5	TGCGCCAGCAGCCTCAGCTTTGTGGAGACCCAGTACTTC	CASSLSFVETQYF
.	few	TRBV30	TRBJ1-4	TGTGCCTGGGAAGGTGATCCGGGGGCAGGAAAACTGTTTTTT	CAWEGDPGAGKLFF
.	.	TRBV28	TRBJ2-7	TGTGCCAGCAGTTTATGGGGCCCTAACGAGCAGTACTTC	CASSLWGPNEQYF
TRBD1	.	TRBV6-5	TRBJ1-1	TGTGCCAGCAGCCGGGACAGGGGGTTTGAAGCTTTCTTT	CASSRDRGFEAFF
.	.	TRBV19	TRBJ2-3	TGTGCCAGTAGTAAACAGGGTGTGAAGGTCGCAGATACGCAGTATTTT	CASSKQGVKVADTQYF
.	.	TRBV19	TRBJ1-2	TGTGCCAGTAGGTCAGGGGAGTATGGCTACACCTTC	CASRSGEYGYTF
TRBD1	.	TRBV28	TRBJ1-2	TGTGCCAGCAGTCCGGTACCGGGACAGCATGGCTACACCTTC	CASSPVPGQHGYTF
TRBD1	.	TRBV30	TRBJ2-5	TGTGCCGCTGACAGGGGACAAGAGACCCAGTACTTC	CAADRGQETQYF
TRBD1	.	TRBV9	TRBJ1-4	TGTGCCAGTTCCCAGGGGGATAATGAAAAACTGTTTTTT	CASSQGDNEKLFF
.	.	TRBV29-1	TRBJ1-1	TGCAGCGTTGTCCCAGCGGGGACTGAAGCTTTCTTT	CSVVPAGTEAFF
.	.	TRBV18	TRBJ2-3	TGTGCCAGCTCACCCAGAGGTACAGATACGCAGTATTTT	CASSPRGTDTQYF
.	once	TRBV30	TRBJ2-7	TGTGCCTGGAGCGCTATCGGAACGGGCGAGCAGTACTTC	CAWSAIGTGEQYF
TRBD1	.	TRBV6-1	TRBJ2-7	TGTGCCAGCAGCCCAGGGACAGGGGTCGAGCAGTACTTC	CASSPGTGVEQYF
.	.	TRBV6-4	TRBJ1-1	TGTGCCAGCAGTGCTGGACACTTGAACACTGAAGCTTTCTTT	CASSAGHLNTEAFF